The 15 T cell receptor beta chains reported below all come from one sample, sequenced in a study of T cell repertoires in cytomegalovirus infection. TCRdb re-derived calls from the reads in MiXCR, one entry per CDR3 protein. The repertoire holds fewer than 300,000 distinct CDR3 sequences, roughly 26% seen once, with over 11% in the top ten. The sequenced sample was PBMCs. The receptors here all came from a human donor in good health (CMV status not recorded). Some clones in this sample may be carry-over from other donors' samples.

The chain joins TRBV27 to TRBJ2-7; D remains ambiguous. V was clipped by 4 bases and J by 4 bases, with 14 bases between them. The CDR3 runs 14 residues. Germline CDR1 is MNHEY and CDR2 is SMNVEV (reference sequence). CDR3 in DNA: TGTGCCAGCAGTTGGGGTAGCTTCGTATACGAGCAGTACTTC. As protein: CASSWGSFVYEQYF.

The rearrangement joins TRBV7-3 to TRBJ2-2, with TRBD2 as a possible D gene (6 bases). Germline V lookup: CDR1 SGHTA, CDR2 FQGTGA. The V end was cut by 6 bases, the J end by 7 bases, with 15 bases between. The CDR3 sequence is 14 residues long. CDR3 in amino acids: CASSPSSVGGELFF. For the CDR3, the DNA is TGTGCCAGCAGTCCCTCTAGCGTCGGCGGGGAGCTGTTTTTT. Supplemented by reference TRBV7-3 and TRBJ2-2, the full variable domain reads GAGVSQTPSNKVTEKGKYVELRCDPISGHTALYWYRQSLGQGPEFLIYFQGTGAADDSGLPNDRFFAVRPEGSVSTLKIQRTERGDSAVYLCASSPSSVGGELFFGEGSRLTVL.

This chain links TRBV7-6 with TRBJ2-1; D is perhaps TRBD1 (5 bases). V was shortened by 5 bases and J by 10 bases, with 9 bases between the two germline ends. The CDR3 is 11 amino acids. Germline CDR1 and CDR2: SGHVS and FNYEAQ. The CDR3 DNA reads TGTGCCAGCAGCGTAGGGGCGGAGCAGTTCTTC. Its protein product is CASSVGAEQFF.

The chain links TRBV7-2 to TRBJ2-1; tentatively, D is TRBD1 (5 bases). From germline, CDR1 is SGHTA and CDR2 FQGNSA. Trimming removed 8 bases from V and 3 bases from J, with 20 bases in between. The CDR3 sequence is 16 residues long. The CDR3 DNA reads as TGTGCCAGCGTCTCCTCTAGGGGAAGGTACTACAATGAGCAGTTCTTC. The encoded protein is CASVSSRGRYYNEQFF. The full variable domain, completed using reference TRBV7-2 and TRBJ2-1, is GAGVSQSPSNKVTEKGKDVELRCDPISGHTALYWYRQSLGQGLEFLIYFQGNSAPDKSGLPSDRFSAERTGGSVSTLTIQRTQQEDSAVYLCASVSSRGRYYNEQFFGPGTRLTVL.

In its sample, this clonotype was seen a few times. V gene TRBV2 combines with J gene TRBJ2-3; 13 bases are shared with TRBD2. This CDR3 has 20 residues. Trimming at V came to 3 bases and at J to 0 bases, leaving 12 bases not matched to a gene. CDR1 SNHLY and CDR2 FYNNEI come from the germline V gene. CDR3 amino acids: CASSETRGLAGETSTDTQYF. CDR3 DNA sequence: TGTGCCAGCAGTGAGACGAGAGGACTAGCGGGGGAAACGAGCACAGATACGCAGTATTTT.

V is TRBV30 and J is TRBJ1-1; no clear D gene. The CDR3 is 12 residues long. Per germline, CDR1 GTSNPN and CDR2 SVGIG (reference sequence). The germline V and J ends were trimmed by 3 bases and 0 bases, with 5 bases remaining between them. CDR3 protein: CAWSVMNTEAFF. The DNA for the CDR3 is TGTGCCTGGAGCGTGATGAACACTGAAGCTTTCTTT.

This clonotype was seen ten or more times. CDR3 sequence reads: CASSWRLAGVGEQFF. The CDR3 DNA follows: TGTGCCAGCAGTTGGAGACTAGCGGGAGTGGGTGAGCAGTTCTTC. The chain couples TRBV7-9 to TRBJ2-1; 12 bases are shared with TRBD2. Germline lookup yields CDR1 SEHNR and CDR2 FQNEAQ (reference sequence). This CDR3 spans 15 amino acids. The V segment lost 6 bases and the J segment 9 bases; nucleotides outside the gene matches: 9.

The genes are TRBV20-1 and TRBJ2-7; D remains ambiguous. The CDR3 length is 13 residues. Germline V gene data show CDR1 as DFQATT and CDR2 as SNEGSKA (reference sequence). V was shortened by 6 bases and J by 0 bases, with 12 bases between the two germline ends. DNA for the CDR3: TGCAGTGCAAACGTCATTAGCTCCTACGAGCAGTACTTC. Translation gives CSANVISSYEQYF.

This clonotype was detected ten times or more. The chain employs TRBV12-3 or TRBV12-4 and TRBJ2-5; a weak D match, TRBD2 (7 bases). The CDR3 consists of 14 residues. The ends were cut back, 3 bases at V and 3 bases at J, with 11 bases in the middle. CDR3 sequence reads: CASSFGGLEETQYF. In DNA form, the CDR3 reads TGTGCCAGCAGTTTCGGGGGGCTGGAAGAGACCCAGTACTTC.

This clonotype came up a few times. The chain combines TRBV20-1 with TRBJ2-7; D unclear. Between the trimmed V and J ends, which lost 4 bases and 1 base, there was a span of 11 bases. Germline V gives CDR1 DFQATT, CDR2 SNEGSKA (reference sequence). This CDR3 comprises 13 residues. The DNA of the CDR3 is TGCAGTGCTATACCAAGTCAGTCCTACGAGCAGTACTTC. Translated, it gives CSAIPSQSYEQYF.

This clonotype was detected many times. The rearrangement uses TRBV12-3 or TRBV12-4 and TRBJ1-1; D not certain. The length of the CDR3 is 15 residues. V was pared by 3 bases and J by 2 bases, with 13 bases between. The CDR3 is CASSFRARGNTEAFF. As DNA, the CDR3 is TGTGCCAGCAGTTTTCGAGCGAGAGGAAACACTGAAGCTTTCTTT.

The rearrangement joins TRBV15 to TRBJ2-4; either TRBD1 or TRBD2 may fit D (7 bases each). The germline CDR1 and CDR2 sequences are LNHNV and YYDKDF (reference sequence). This CDR3 spans 15 amino acids. V was shortened by 0 bases and J by 8 bases, with 14 bases between the two germline ends. CDR3 nucleotides: TGTGCCACCAGCAGAGATGACAGGGCGGGAGACATTCAGTACTTC. Translation: CATSRDDRAGDIQYF.

J is TRBJ2-5 and V is TRBV11-2, with 8 bases aligning to TRBD1. V lost 2 bases to trimming and J lost 0 bases; unmatched junction nucleotides: 5. The CDR3 has 16 amino acids. Germline V gives CDR1 SGHAT, CDR2 FQNNGV. The CDR3 is CASSLKGDRYQETQYF. The CDR3 nucleotides read TGTGCCAGCAGCTTAAAGGGGGACAGGTACCAAGAGACCCAGTACTTC.

This chain links TRBV11-2 with TRBJ2-5; possible D gene TRBD1, 8 bases. Germline-derived CDR1 and CDR2 are SGHAT and FQNNGV. The CDR3 is 15 amino acids. Between the trimmed V and J ends, which lost 3 bases and 5 bases, there was a span of 16 bases. The CDR3 is CASSFHPQGGETQYF. DNA for the CDR3: TGTGCCAGCAGCTTCCACCCACAGGGGGGGGAGACCCAGTACTTC.

This chain connects TRBV5-1 to TRBJ2-3, with D perhaps TRBD2 (7 bases). The CDR3 has 15 residues. The germline gives CDR1 SGHRS, CDR2 YFSETQ. The V end lost 0 bases, the J end lost 6 bases, and 14 bases lay between the germline ends. CDR3 in amino acids: CASSLAWGGRDTQYF. DNA for the CDR3: TGCGCCAGCAGCTTGGCGTGGGGGGGCCGGGATACGCAGTATTTT.